What follows describes a single T cell receptor beta chain. Its antigen is currently unknown. At around 300,000 cells each, triplicate sorts were carried out for each CD8+ T cell subset. Carrying UMI labels, the TRB cDNA libraries were prepared through 5' RACE. Using the 5' RACE reads, TCRdb records one entry per CDR3 protein without DNA. In all, the sample yields around 84,000 distinct CDR3 sequences. The sample belongs to a study of CXCR3-negative and CXCR3-positive naive CD8 T cells. Study-wide results and limits: More hydrophobic TRB CDR3s occurred in CXCR3-positive than in CXCR3-negative naive cells.

The receptor was isolated from a human donor in good health. Some clones in this sample may be carry-over from other donors' samples. Sequencing input: naive CXCR3+ CD8+ T cells from blood. Specified subset: CD45RO-CCR7+CD27+CD95- naive CD8+ T cells expressing CXCR3 (TNR3+).

The CDR3 sequence is CASSLSPGRDYEQYF. The chain joins TRBV11-2 to TRBJ2-7; TCRdb calls TRBD2, which cannot be checked without DNA. The CDR3 has 15 residues. Germline assignment: CDR1 SGHAT and CDR2 FQNNGV. The full variable domain, in which reference TRBV11-2 and TRBJ2-7 provide the parts outside the CDR3, is EAGVAQSPRYKIIEKRQSVAFWCNPISGHATLYWYQQILGQGPKLLIQFQNNGVVDDSQLPKDRFSAERLKGVDSTLKIQPAKLEDSAVYLCASSLSPGRDYEQYFGPGTRLTVT.